This T cell receptor (beta chain) was identified in a study of T-cell reconstitution after alpha-beta-depleted transplantation in children. At least ten counts were recorded for this clonotype. This CDR3 contains 16 residues. The V end was cut by 0 bases, the J end by 4 bases, with 10 bases between. The germline CDR1 and CDR2 sequences are MNHEY and SVGAGI. Molecular barcoding with unique molecular identifiers was used for the TCRbeta library. From the PCR reads, TCRdb called clonotypes with MiXCR, one entry per CDR3 protein. The data show roughly 500,000 distinct CDR3 sequences, about 31% seen once. The rearrangement joins TRBV6-5 to TRBJ2-6; no firm D call. The sample in question was PBMCs from the stem cell graft donor, obtained from the stem cell graft. The receptor was derived from a human donor who donated a stem cell graft to a child with aplastic anemia. As DNA, the CDR3 is TGTGCCAGCAGTTACTCGATGGGGTCCGGGGCCAACGTCCTGACTTTC. Its protein product is CASSYSMGSGANVLTF.